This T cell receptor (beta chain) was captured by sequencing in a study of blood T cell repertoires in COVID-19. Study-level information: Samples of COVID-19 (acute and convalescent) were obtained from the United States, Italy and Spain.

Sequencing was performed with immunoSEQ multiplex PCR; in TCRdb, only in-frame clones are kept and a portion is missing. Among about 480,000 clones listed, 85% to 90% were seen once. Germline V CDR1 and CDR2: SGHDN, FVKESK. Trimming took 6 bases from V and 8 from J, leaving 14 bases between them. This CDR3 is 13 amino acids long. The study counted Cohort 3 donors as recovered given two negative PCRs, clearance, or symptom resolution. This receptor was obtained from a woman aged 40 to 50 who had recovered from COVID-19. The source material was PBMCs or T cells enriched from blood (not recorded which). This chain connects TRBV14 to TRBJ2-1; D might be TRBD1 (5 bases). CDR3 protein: CASSWGPGYEQFF. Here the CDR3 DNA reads TGTGCCAGCAGTTGGGGCCCGGGCTATGAGCAGTTCTTC.